Detailed here is one T cell receptor (beta chain). Its target is unknown. The source of the sample is a study of vaccination and CD4 T cells after COVID-19. Study background: Six males and four females constituted the convalescent cohort, two of whom were Hispanic. SARS-CoV-2, HCoV-NL63, HCoV-OC43 and HCoV-229E supplied the overlapping spike peptides used to stimulate cells.

The treatment here: roughly 10-day PBMC culture with coronavirus spike peptide pools or control peptides (ViraFEST assay). The authors swapped half the medium for fresh IL-2 medium on days 3 and 7. The germline V gene encodes CDR1 MNHEY and CDR2 SVGEGT. This CDR3 has 14 amino acids. Between the trimmed V and J ends, which lost 2 bases and 0 bases, there was a span of 7 bases. The Oncomine TCR Beta short-read assay was what sequenced the DNA obtained from cultured CD4+ T cells. Genomic DNA was isolated from CD4+ T cells that had been cultured. MiXCR, applied by TCRdb to the PCR reads, yields one record per CDR3 protein. The repertoire has 20,000 to 30,000 distinct CDR3 sequences, less than 80% of them found once; the top ten carry less than 9%.

This chain uses TRBV6-2 or TRBV6-3 with TRBJ1-2; D ambiguous. The receptor was isolated from a human donor who had recovered from COVID-19. Material for sequencing was CD4+ T cells from blood, cultured in vitro. The DNA of the CDR3 is TGTGCCAGCAGTTACGGAGGGACTAACTATGGCTACACCTTC. As protein: CASSYGGTNYGYTF.